The rows below give T cell receptor beta chains drawn from one sample of a study of early T cells in non-severe SARS-CoV-2 infection. TCRdb itself ran the 5' RACE reads through MiXCR, one entry per CDR3 protein. The sample carries about 49,000 distinct CDR3 sequences, approximately 12% recorded once. The sample taken for sequencing was whole blood. These receptors all come from an adult who was a healthcare worker with PCR-confirmed SARS-CoV-2 infection or an uninfected control (not recorded which). Both conserved end residues are part of each CDR3. The order of the fields is V gene, J gene, CDR3 protein.

TRBV7-9	TRBJ2-1	CASSLRQGVNEQFF
TRBV7-2	TRBJ2-2	CASSSLRGPGELFF
TRBV6-4	TRBJ1-2	CASSDSGVGYGYTF
TRBV29-1	TRBJ2-7	CSVDREGTREQYF
TRBV7-3	TRBJ2-1	CASSSMPGQKENEQFF
TRBV12-3/TRBV12-4	TRBJ1-2	CASSRGGQGEYGYTF
TRBV6-2/TRBV6-3	TRBJ1-2	CASSSLTRRDYGYTF
TRBV11-2	TRBJ2-1	CASSFLTSGGPNEQFF
TRBV27	TRBJ2-7	CASSSRTRVKYEQYF
TRBV7-2	TRBJ2-1	CASSFLSGSSYNEQFF
TRBV28	TRBJ1-2	CASASYGYTF
TRBV27	TRBJ2-3	CASSLFQRGGSSTDTQYF
TRBV11-2	TRBJ2-5	CASSLSRLWAIQYF
TRBV28	TRBJ1-4	CASSLWGTGPTNEKLFF
TRBV10-3	TRBJ2-1	CAISVLANNEQFF
TRBV4-1	TRBJ2-5	CASSQAETQYF
TRBV7-3	TRBJ1-3	CASSPRQGNTIYF
TRBV12-3/TRBV12-4	TRBJ2-4	CASSLGNIQYF
TRBV6-1	TRBJ1-5	CASSEALDRAQPQHF
TRBV7-3	TRBJ2-4	CASSLTSGRIQYF
TRBV28	TRBJ1-2	CASQRGWGDGYTF
TRBV27	TRBJ1-4	CASSRGAGEKLFF
TRBV7-6	TRBJ2-5	CASSLWAPGRLQETQYF
TRBV7-2	TRBJ1-2	CASSLDRDRNYGYTF
TRBV9	TRBJ2-1	CASSAPRTSGGNNEQFF
TRBV18	TRBJ2-7	CASSPPGQGSYEQYF
TRBV7-9	TRBJ1-2	CASSLTQDNYGYIF
TRBV6-2/TRBV6-3	TRBJ2-3	CASSWTEGDTQYF
TRBV29-1	TRBJ2-3	CSVAYGGTNTDTQYF
TRBV10-3	TRBJ1-1	CAISTGQNTEAFF
TRBV11-2	TRBJ2-7	CASSFQRSYEQYF
TRBV6-2/TRBV6-3	TRBJ1-1	CASRLNNMNTEAFF
TRBV3-1	TRBJ2-3	CASKGQGPDTQYF
TRBV4-2	TRBJ1-4	CASSPVAGANEKLFF
TRBV20-1	TRBJ1-4	CSARPSVGGAHEKLFF
TRBV6-2/TRBV6-3	TRBJ1-3	CASSGSGNTIYF
TRBV4-2	TRBJ1-2	CASSPRADGYTF
TRBV5-1	TRBJ1-2	CASSLIAGDYGYTF
TRBV11-3	TRBJ1-5	CASSFPQGWRSNQPQHF
TRBV28	TRBJ1-2	CASSPPSLRYGYTF
TRBV12-3/TRBV12-4	TRBJ1-2	CASSYSRGWGYGYTF
TRBV27	TRBJ2-7	CASADRGGHEQYF
TRBV4-2	TRBJ1-2	CASSHDKRGGANYGYTF
TRBV20-1	TRBJ2-7	CSARVPQTSGRLYEQYF
TRBV9	TRBJ2-5	CASSPGTGGKETQYF
TRBV19	TRBJ2-7	CASSSRTYEQYF
TRBV6-1	TRBJ1-6	CATLGPLEPPLHF
TRBV29-1	TRBJ2-7	CSIRQAHEQYF
TRBV12-3/TRBV12-4	TRBJ1-1	CASSLQGNTEAFF
TRBV13	TRBJ2-3	CASSTNTDTQYF
TRBV3-1	TRBJ2-1	CASSLGGGPSEQFF
TRBV7-2	TRBJ1-2	CAVVTNYGYTF
TRBV2	TRBJ2-1	CASSLSGTSYNEQFF
TRBV11-1	TRBJ1-1	CASSFDPPAAFF
TRBV27	TRBJ1-5	CASSIKNSNQPQHF